This entry lists 2 T cell receptor beta chains sequenced from one sample in a study of blood T cell repertoires in COVID-19. Using immunoSEQ multiplex PCR, the repertoire was profiled, and TCRdb retains in-frame clones only, with some absent. Of about 140,000 clones in the sample, 85% were seen once. The sequenced sample consisted of peripheral blood. The source of these receptors is a man aged 50-59 years with acute or convalescent COVID-19.

The chain is built from TRBV20-1 and TRBJ2-3, with D possibly TRBD1 on 5 matching bases. The V gene lost 4 bases and the J gene lost 3 bases, with 5 bases spanning the gap. CDR3 length: 11 residues. Germline CDR1 reads DFQATT; CDR2 reads SNEGSKA (reference sequence). In DNA form, the CDR3 reads TGCAGTGCTACAGGGACAGATACGCAGTATTTT. Translation: CSATGTDTQYF.

J is TRBJ2-1 and V is TRBV27; TRBD1 matches at 9 bases. After removal of 3 bases from V and 2 bases from J, the junction contained 2 bases not matched to a gene. The CDR3 extends over 15 amino acids. Germline CDR1 is MNHEY and CDR2 is SMNVEV (reference sequence). The CDR3 sequence: CASSFRDRAYNEQFF. DNA of the CDR3: TGTGCCAGCAGTTTCCGGGACAGGGCCTACAATGAGCAGTTCTTC.